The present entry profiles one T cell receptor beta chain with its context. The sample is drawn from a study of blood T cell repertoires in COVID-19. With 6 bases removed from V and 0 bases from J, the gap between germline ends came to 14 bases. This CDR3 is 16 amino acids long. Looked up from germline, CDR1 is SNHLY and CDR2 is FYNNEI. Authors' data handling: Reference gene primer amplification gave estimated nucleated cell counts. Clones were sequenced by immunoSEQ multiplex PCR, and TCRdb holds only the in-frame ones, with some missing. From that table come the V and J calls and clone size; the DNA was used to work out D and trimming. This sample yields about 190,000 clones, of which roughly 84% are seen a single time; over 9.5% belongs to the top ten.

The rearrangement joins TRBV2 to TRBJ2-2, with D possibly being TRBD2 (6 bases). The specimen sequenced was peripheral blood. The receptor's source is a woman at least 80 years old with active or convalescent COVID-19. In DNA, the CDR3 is TGTGCCAGCAGCTTCCTTAGCGGACCGAACACCGGGGAGCTGTTTTTT. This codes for CASSFLSGPNTGELFF.